The sample holds a few counts of the clone carrying this T cell receptor (beta chain). Here immunoSEQ multiplex PCR was the method, and the copy in TCRdb shows in-frame clones only, minus some. The sample carries 55,000 to 60,000 clones, about 70% recorded once. This sample was taken from a study of blood T cell repertoires in COVID-19. At the level of the study: The United States, Italy and Spain supplied acute and convalescent COVID-19 samples. The cDNA or gDNA used as material had been derived from T cells, B-cell-depleted T cells, or PBMCs.

This CDR3 spans 11 amino acids. Germline loops: CDR1 LNHDA, CDR2 SQIVND (reference sequence). The V gene is TRBV19, the J gene TRBJ1-1; no clear D gene. The TCR originated in a middle-aged man with active or convalescent COVID-19. The sequenced sample was peripheral blood. The DNA for the CDR3 is TGTGCTGCAGGCGAGAACACTGAAGCTTTCTTT. Amino acids: CAAGENTEAFF.